Following are 14 T cell receptor beta chains from one sample sequenced in a study of beta chain features in type 1 diabetes. Investigators reverse transcribed all isolated RNA, so they sequenced expressed TCRB transcripts. Sequenced by immunoSEQ multiplex PCR; TCRdb stores in-frame clones only, minus some. Of 400,000 to 500,000 clones listed, approximately 13% are singletons. The specimen was naive CD4+ T cells from blood. Receptors originate from a man younger than 45 in good health.

The chain combines TRBV21-1 with TRBJ2-7; the table's D call TRBD2 went unverified against the DNA. TRBV21-1 is termed a pseudogene. There are 12 residues in the CDR3. CDR3 coding DNA: TGTGCCAGCAGCAAAGATGATCTAGCGGGGATCGTC. Its protein is CASSKDDLAGIV.

The table lists this clone with a few counts. The genes are TRBV7-3 and TRBJ2-1; the D is unclear. The CDR3 runs 17 residues. Trimming took off 5 bases at V and 3 bases at J, with 20 bases between the two ends. Germline V gives CDR1 SGHTA, CDR2 FQGTGA. The chain's CDR3 is CASSPVGSGRFYNEQFF. CDR3 DNA: TGTGCCAGCAGCCCGGTGGGTTCGGGCAGATTCTACAATGAGCAGTTCTTC. Full variable domain (missing parts from reference TRBV7-3 and TRBJ2-1): GAGVSQTPSNKVTEKGKYVELRCDPISGHTALYWYRQSLGQGPEFLIYFQGTGAADDSGLPNDRFFAVRPEGSVSTLKIQRTERGDSAVYLCASSPVGSGRFYNEQFFGPGTRLTVL.

The chain is built from TRBV5-1 and TRBJ2-3; 8 nucleotides match TRBD1. The trim removed 0 bases at V and 2 bases at J, leaving 5 bases unmatched. Germline V lookup: CDR1 SGHRS, CDR2 YFSETQ. There are 16 residues in the CDR3. CDR3 nucleotides: TGCGCCAGCAGCTTGGGGGGGACAGGTCCCACAGATACGCAGTATTTT. It specifies CASSLGGTGPTDTQYF.

The chain has TRBV10-3 and TRBJ1-4, with TRBD1 matching over 7 bases. CDR1 and CDR2 (germline): ENHRY, SYGVKD. The V gene end was trimmed by 10 bases and the J gene end by 4 bases; junction bases not matched to a gene: 12. CDR3 length equals 15 residues. The CDR3 loop reads CATRDSREFNEKLFF. CDR3 DNA sequence: TGTGCCACCAGGGACAGCCGCGAGTTTAATGAAAAACTGTTTTTT.

The chain employs TRBV18 and TRBJ1-1; D possibly corresponds to TRBD1 (5 bases). Trimming took off 5 bases at V and 4 bases at J, with 20 bases between the two ends. The length of the CDR3 is 16 residues. The germline V gene encodes CDR1 KGHSH and CDR2 LQKENI. For the CDR3, the DNA is TGTGCCAGCTCAGTAAAGTCTACAGGTGTTCGCACTGAAGCTTTCTTT. Encoded protein: CASSVKSTGVRTEAFF.

The chain has TRBV29-1 and TRBJ2-1, with D perhaps matching TRBD1 or TRBD2 (5 bases each). CDR3 length: 15 amino acids. Germline lookup yields CDR1 SQVTM and CDR2 ANQGSEA. Trimming took off 5 bases at V and 0 bases at J, with 14 bases between the two ends. The chain's CDR3 is CSVLGTFHSYNEQFF. The CDR3 DNA sequence: TGCAGCGTTCTAGGGACGTTCCACTCCTACAATGAGCAGTTCTTC.

The chain recombines TRBV5-1 with TRBJ2-4; D may be TRBD2 (5 bases). The V and J ends lost 4 bases and 6 bases respectively, with 17 bases between them. Germline loops: CDR1 SGHRS, CDR2 YFSETQ. This CDR3 region has 15 residues. CDR3 in amino acids: CASSLSWDEGNIQYF. The CDR3, as DNA: TGCGCCAGCAGCCTTAGCTGGGATGAGGGAAACATTCAGTACTTC.

Here the CDR3 reads CASSVVPSTGELFF. Written as DNA, the CDR3 is TGTGCCAGCAGCGTAGTCCCGAGTACCGGGGAGCTGTTTTTT. V gene TRBV9 combines with J gene TRBJ2-2; D gene uncertain. V was trimmed by 0 bases and J by 5 bases, leaving 8 bases between them. Germline CDR1 SGDLS, CDR2 YYNGEE. The CDR3 runs to 14 residues.

Only a few counts were recorded for this clone. The V call is TRBV18, the J call TRBJ2-6; D uncertain. Germline assignment: CDR1 KGHSH and CDR2 LQKENI. The CDR3 covers 18 residues. Trimming took 0 bases from V and 1 from J, leaving 13 bases between them. DNA for the CDR3: TGTGCCAGCTCACCACCGCCTACTCTATGGTCTGGGGCCAACGTCCTGACTTTC. Residues: CASSPPPTLWSGANVLTF. Using reference TRBV18 and TRBJ2-6 for the parts outside the CDR3, the full variable domain is NAGVMQNPRHLVRRRGQEARLRCSPMKGHSHVYWYRQLPEEGLKFMVYLQKENIIDESGMPKERFSAEFPKEGPSILRIQQVVRGDSAAYFCASSPPPTLWSGANVLTFGAGSRLTVL.

This clone was counted only a few times. The chain couples TRBV7-2 to TRBJ1-6; 11 bases map to TRBD1. The CDR3 loop spans 19 amino acids. The V gene end was trimmed by 5 bases and the J gene end by 9 bases; junction bases not matched to a gene: 18. The germline V gene encodes CDR1 SGHTA and CDR2 FQGNSA. CDR3 bases: TGTGCCAGCAGCCCGATCGGGACAGGGGGTTCGACTCGGCGTTCACCCCTCCACTTT. It encodes CASSPIGTGGSTRRSPLHF.

This chain uses TRBV2 with TRBJ2-7; no clear D. The CDR3 is made up of 12 amino acids. V lost 3 bases to trimming and J lost 2 bases, with 5 bases between them. Germline-derived CDR1 and CDR2 are SNHLY and FYNNEI. CDR3 DNA sequence: TGTGCCAGCAGTGACGACACCTACGAGCAGTACTTC. Protein product: CASSDDTYEQYF. The whole variable domain, filled in from reference TRBV2 and TRBJ2-7, reads EPEVTQTPSHQVTQMGQEVILRCVPISNHLYFYWYRQILGQKVEFLVSFYNNEISEKSEIFDDQFSVERPDGSNFTLKIRSTKLEDSAMYFCASSDDTYEQYFGPGTRLTVT.

The V call is TRBV27, the J call TRBJ1-2; D gene uncertain. The CDR3 spans 15 residues. Germline lookup yields CDR1 MNHEY and CDR2 SMNVEV (reference sequence). Trimming removed 4 bases from V and 5 bases from J, with 17 bases in between. CDR3 DNA: TGTGCCAGCAGTTACGATTTTAGTAACCTTTATGGCTACACCTTC. Translated, it gives CASSYDFSNLYGYTF.

This clone turned up a few times. The V and J genes are TRBV7-9 and TRBJ1-3, with TRBD1 matching over 8 bases. This CDR3 comprises 16 residues. V dropped 5 bases and J dropped 3; count of bases not matched to a gene: 9. The germline gives CDR1 SEHNR, CDR2 FQNEAQ (reference sequence). The CDR3 bases are TGTGCCAGCAGCCCTCGGACAGGGTCGCATGGAAACACCATATATTTT. This gives the protein CASSPRTGSHGNTIYF. The full variable domain, completed using reference TRBV7-9 and TRBJ1-3, is DTGVSQNPRHKITKRGQNVTFRCDPISEHNRLYWYRQTLGQGPEFLTYFQNEAQLEKSRLLSDRFSAERPKGSFSTLEIQRTEQGDSAMYLCASSPRTGSHGNTIYFGEGSWLTVV.

This clone has more than one count but fewer than ten. The chain employs TRBV4-3 and TRBJ2-2; D remains ambiguous. Per germline, CDR1 LGHNA and CDR2 YSLEER. V was trimmed by 1 base and J by 4 bases, leaving 16 bases between them. This CDR3 is 17 amino acids long. In DNA, the CDR3 is TGCGCCAGCAGCCAAGCCCCCTGGGTGGAAGCCACCGGGGAGCTGTTTTTT. Protein: CASSQAPWVEATGELFF.